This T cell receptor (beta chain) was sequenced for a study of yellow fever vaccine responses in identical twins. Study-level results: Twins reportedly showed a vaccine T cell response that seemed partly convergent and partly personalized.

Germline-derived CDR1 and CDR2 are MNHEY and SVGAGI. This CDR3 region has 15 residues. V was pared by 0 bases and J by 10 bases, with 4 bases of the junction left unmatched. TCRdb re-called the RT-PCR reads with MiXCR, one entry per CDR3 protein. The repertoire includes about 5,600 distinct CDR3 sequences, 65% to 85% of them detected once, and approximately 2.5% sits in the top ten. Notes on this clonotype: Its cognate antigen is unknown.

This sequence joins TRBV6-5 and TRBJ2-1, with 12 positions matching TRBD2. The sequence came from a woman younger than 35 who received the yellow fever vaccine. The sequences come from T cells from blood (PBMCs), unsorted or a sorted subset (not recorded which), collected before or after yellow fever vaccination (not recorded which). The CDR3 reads CASSYSLAGGNEQFF. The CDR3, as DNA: TGTGCCAGCAGTTACTCCCTAGCGGGAGGGAACGAGCAGTTCTTC.